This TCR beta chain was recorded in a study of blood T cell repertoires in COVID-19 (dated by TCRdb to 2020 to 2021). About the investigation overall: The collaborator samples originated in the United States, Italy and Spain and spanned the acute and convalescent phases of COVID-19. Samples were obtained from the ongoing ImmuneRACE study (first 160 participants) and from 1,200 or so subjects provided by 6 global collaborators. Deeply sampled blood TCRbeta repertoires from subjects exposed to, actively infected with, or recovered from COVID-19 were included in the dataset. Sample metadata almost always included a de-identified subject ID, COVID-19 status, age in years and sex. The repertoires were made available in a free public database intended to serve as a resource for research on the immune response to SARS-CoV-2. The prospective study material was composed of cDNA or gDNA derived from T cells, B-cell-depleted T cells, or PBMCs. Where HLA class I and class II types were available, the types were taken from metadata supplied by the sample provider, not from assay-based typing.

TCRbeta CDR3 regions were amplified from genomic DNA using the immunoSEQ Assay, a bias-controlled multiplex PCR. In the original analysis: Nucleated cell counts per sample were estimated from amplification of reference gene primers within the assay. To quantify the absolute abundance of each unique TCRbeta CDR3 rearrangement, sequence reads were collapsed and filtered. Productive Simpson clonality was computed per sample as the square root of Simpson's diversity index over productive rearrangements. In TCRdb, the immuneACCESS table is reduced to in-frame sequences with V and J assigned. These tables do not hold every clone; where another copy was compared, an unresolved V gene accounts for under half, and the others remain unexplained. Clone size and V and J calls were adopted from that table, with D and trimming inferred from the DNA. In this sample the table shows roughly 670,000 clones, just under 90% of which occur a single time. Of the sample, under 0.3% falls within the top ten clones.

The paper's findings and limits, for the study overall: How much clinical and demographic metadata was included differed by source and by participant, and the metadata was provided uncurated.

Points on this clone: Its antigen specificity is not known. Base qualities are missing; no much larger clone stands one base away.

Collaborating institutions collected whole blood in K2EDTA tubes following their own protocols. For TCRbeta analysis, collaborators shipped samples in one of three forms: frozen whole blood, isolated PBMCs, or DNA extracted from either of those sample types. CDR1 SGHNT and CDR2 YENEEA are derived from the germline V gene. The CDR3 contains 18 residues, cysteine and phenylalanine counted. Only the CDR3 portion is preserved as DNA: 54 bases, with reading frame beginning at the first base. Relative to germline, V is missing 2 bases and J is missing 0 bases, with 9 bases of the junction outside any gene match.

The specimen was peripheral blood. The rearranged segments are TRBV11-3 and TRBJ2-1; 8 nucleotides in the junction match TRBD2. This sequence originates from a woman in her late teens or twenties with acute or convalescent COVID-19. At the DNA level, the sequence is TGTGCCAGCAGCTTACGGGGGGGCCGGAAGAGCTCCTACAATGAGCAGTTCTTC. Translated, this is CASSLRGGRKSSYNEQFF.